The 12 T cell receptor beta chains given below trace back to one sample, sequenced in a study of T cells in Graves' hyperthyroidism and ophthalmopathy (dated by TCRdb to about 2019). The library was obtained by multiplex PCR. Sequencing instrument: Illumina HiSeq 2000. The TCR beta CDR3 regions were amplified from the RNA transcripts. A first-round RT-PCR of the TCR CDR3 used the HTBI primer set with the Qiagen OneStep RT-PCR kit. The public reads were quality trimmed at Q25 with fastp and then assembled into clones with MiXCR by TCRdb, keeping productive beta chains. A single entry per CDR3 protein holds the most common genes and DNA from its merged rows. The sample data list approximately 600,000 distinct CDR3 sequences, and 12% to 15% of these were observed just once. Of the sample, about 6.6% falls within the top ten clones. Material for sequencing was blood. Receptors originate from a woman aged 18-29 years with Graves' ophthalmopathy.

V is TRBV20-1 and J is TRBJ2-2; 11 bases line up with TRBD1. Germline CDR1 is DFQATT and CDR2 is SNEGSKA (reference sequence). This CDR3 has 15 amino acids. J gave up 7 bases and V 2 bases, and 6 bases lay outside the gene matches. The CDR3 sequence: CSARSGQGAVGELFF. The CDR3 nucleotides are TGCAGTGCTAGAAGTGGACAGGGGGCGGTCGGGGAGCTGTTTTTT.

This clonotype came up a few times. This chain links TRBV20-1 with TRBJ2-5; 9 bases are shared with TRBD1. The CDR3 sequence is 14 residues long. The germline V gene encodes CDR1 DFQATT and CDR2 SNEGSKA (reference sequence). Trimming took 3 bases from V and 4 from J; bases not matched to a gene: 6. The CDR3 is CSASGDRARETQYF. The CDR3 DNA reads TGCAGTGCTAGCGGGGACAGGGCACGAGAGACCCAGTACTTC.

The rearrangement joins TRBV24-1 to TRBJ2-7, with 8 bases identical to TRBD1. This CDR3 comprises 15 residues. In germline, CDR1 is KGHDR, CDR2 SFDVKD. J lost 2 bases, V lost 3 bases, and 5 bases had no gene match. The CDR3 loop reads CATSDPGQAPYEQYF. CDR3 DNA sequence: TGTGCCACCAGTGATCCGGGACAGGCCCCCTACGAGCAGTACTTC.

Written as DNA, the CDR3 is TGCAGTGCCAGCGGCGACAGGGTTCTTTCCTACGAGCAGTACTTC. Translating gives CSASGDRVLSYEQYF. The rearrangement joins TRBV20-1 to TRBJ2-7; 7 bases agree with TRBD1. V was pared by 6 bases and J by 1 base, with 12 bases of the junction left unmatched. The CDR3 runs 15 residues. The V gene's germline CDR1 is DFQATT and CDR2 SNEGSKA (reference sequence).

A remark on this clonotype: With a much larger clone just one base away, this may be a read error. J is TRBJ1-1 and V is TRBV6-1, with unresolved D. V gave up 4 bases and J gave up 3 bases, with 3 bases separating them. Germline CDR1 reads MNHNS; CDR2 reads SASEGT. CDR3 length: 11 amino acids. For the CDR3, the DNA is TGTGCCAGCAGTGTGGACACTGAAGCTTTCTTT. Its protein product is CASSVDTEAFF.

The chain uses TRBV19 and TRBJ2-7; 11 bases agree with TRBD1. Germline CDR1 LNHDA, CDR2 SQIVND (reference sequence). With 4 bases clipped from V and 3 bases from J, the junction kept 11 bases outside the gene matches. The CDR3 covers 17 residues. The CDR3 DNA is TGTGCCAGTAGTAGGGACAGGGGGGGGTATGCAATCTACGAGCAGTACTTC. It codes for CASSRDRGGYAIYEQYF.

Ten or more counts support this clonotype. This CDR3 reads CASSLTPFRGGSTDTQYF. The CDR3 region has the DNA TGTGCCAGCAGCTTAACCCCCTTTCGAGGGGGGAGCACAGATACGCAGTATTTT. This chain connects TRBV7-3 to TRBJ2-3; D possibly matches TRBD1 or TRBD2 (6 bases each). Germline V lookup: CDR1 SGHTA, CDR2 FQGTGA. This CDR3 region has 18 residues. V was trimmed by 0 bases and J by 0 bases, leaving 16 bases between them.

The chain combines TRBV24-1 with TRBJ1-5; D may be TRBD1 (5 bases). CDR3 length: 17 residues. Trimming took 2 bases from V and 1 from J, leaving 14 bases between them. CDR1 and CDR2 from the germline V gene are KGHDR and SFDVKD. The chain's CDR3 is CATSDSWAKGSNQPQHF. The CDR3 nucleotides read TGTGCCACCAGTGATTCTTGGGCTAAGGGGAGCAATCAGCCCCAGCATTTT.

V gene TRBV6-2 or TRBV6-3 combines with J gene TRBJ1-1, with D perhaps TRBD1 (6 bases). V lost 0 bases and J lost 11, with 10 bases in between. The germline V gene encodes CDR1 MNHEY and CDR2 SVGEGT. This CDR3 is 12 amino acids long. CDR3 sequence reads: CASSYSWTEAFF. The CDR3 region has the DNA TGTGCCAGCAGTTACTCTTGGACAGAGGCTTTCTTT.

The chain carries TRBV6-1 and TRBJ1-1, with 9 bases identical to TRBD1. This CDR3 region has 17 residues. Losses at the gene ends were 6 bases for V and 6 bases for J; bases not matched to a gene: 17. The germline V gene encodes CDR1 MNHNS and CDR2 SASEGT. CDR3 residues: CASRAKTLQQGAAEAFF. The CDR3 DNA follows: TGTGCCAGCAGAGCCAAGACCCTACAACAGGGGGCCGCTGAAGCTTTCTTT.

The chain has TRBV9 and TRBJ1-5, with 7 bases aligning to TRBD1. CDR3 size: 20 residues. Germline V lookup: CDR1 SGDLS, CDR2 YYNGEE. Unmatched junction bases numbered 24, after V lost 7 bases and J lost 2 bases. CDR3 sequence reads: CASSPWTGPSFGLGNQPQHF. The CDR3 DNA sequence: TGTGCCAGCTCACCCTGGACAGGACCCTCCTTTGGTTTGGGCAATCAGCCCCAGCATTTT.

This clonotype has only a few counts. The CDR3 reads CASSTKGPTAGSTEAFF. In DNA form, the CDR3 reads TGTGCCAGTAGTACGAAGGGACCTACTGCGGGGAGCACTGAAGCTTTCTTT. The rearrangement joins TRBV19 to TRBJ1-1; D is possibly TRBD1 (5 bases). The CDR3 spans 17 residues. Germline values: CDR1 LNHDA, CDR2 SQIVND (reference sequence). The V end was cut by 4 bases, the J end by 4 bases, with 22 bases between.